Listed here are 10 T cell receptor beta chains from one sample, sequenced in a study of blood T cell repertoires in COVID-19. Clones were read by immunoSEQ multiplex PCR, and TCRdb kept only the in-frame ones, dropping some. The sample lists about 250,000 clones, around 83% occurring once. The specimen sequenced was peripheral blood. The source of these receptors is an elderly man with acute or convalescent COVID-19.

This rearrangement joins TRBV11-2 to TRBJ2-5; TRBD2 aligns across 9 bases. This CDR3 is 15 amino acids long. Germline loops: CDR1 SGHAT, CDR2 FQNNGV. V trimming: 2 bases; J trimming: 5 bases; junction bases outside the gene matches: 6. Here the CDR3 reads CASSLRGGGAETQYF. CDR3 DNA: TGTGCCAGCAGCTTAAGGGGCGGGGGGGCTGAGACCCAGTACTTC.

The V gene is TRBV6-5, the J gene TRBJ2-7; TRBD1 aligns across 7 bases. There are 14 residues in the CDR3. V lost 1 base, J lost 5 bases, and 5 bases stayed unmatched. The germline V gene encodes CDR1 MNHEY and CDR2 SVGAGI. The CDR3 is CASSYYRGCHEQYF. The CDR3 region has the DNA TGTGCCAGCAGTTACTACAGGGGCTGCCACGAGCAGTACTTC.

V is TRBV7-2 and J is TRBJ2-1, with D unresolved. CDR1 and CDR2 (germline): SGHTA, FQGNSA. CDR3 length equals 11 residues. V lost 5 bases to trimming and J lost 8 bases, with 7 bases between them. CDR3 residues: CASSRRDEQFF. The CDR3 nucleotides are TGTGCCAGCAGCCGACGGGATGAGCAGTTCTTC.

The genes are TRBV9 and TRBJ2-5; D not resolved. V dropped 3 bases and J dropped 2 bases, with 5 bases sitting between them. CDR1 SGDLS and CDR2 YYNGEE come from the germline V gene. This CDR3 has 12 residues. The CDR3 protein is CASSAQQETQYF. The CDR3 coding sequence is TGTGCCAGCAGCGCTCAGCAAGAGACCCAGTACTTC.

CDR3: CASRADGGPDTQYF. The CDR3 coding sequence is TGTGCCTCGAGGGCAGACGGTGGCCCAGATACGCAGTATTTT. The chain combines TRBV6-5 with TRBJ2-3, with a tentative D call TRBD2 (5 bases). CDR3 size: 14 residues. CDR1 is MNHEY and CDR2 is SVGAGI in the germline V gene. Trimming removed 11 bases from V and 4 bases from J, with 19 bases in between.

V gene TRBV19 combines with J gene TRBJ2-3; D may be TRBD2 (7 bases). The CDR3 contains 14 residues. Germline loops: CDR1 LNHDA, CDR2 SQIVND (reference sequence). Trimming shortened V by 6 bases and J by 5 bases, and 15 bases separated the two germline ends. As DNA, the CDR3 is TGTGCCAGTAGCCACGGGGGAGGGGGAGATACGCAGTATTTT. Translated, it gives CASSHGGGGDTQYF.

This clone was counted a few times. V is TRBV19 and J is TRBJ2-3, with 7 bases fitting TRBD1. The CDR3 runs 15 residues. J gave up 2 bases and V 4 bases, and 6 bases lay outside the gene matches. Germline assignment: CDR1 LNHDA and CDR2 SQIVND (reference sequence). This CDR3 reads CASSTRQGHTDTQYF. The CDR3 coding sequence is TGTGCCAGTAGTACCCGACAGGGCCACACAGATACGCAGTATTTT.

V usage is TRBV24-1 and J usage is TRBJ1-2, with TRBD1 as a possible D gene (5 bases). CDR3 length: 13 residues. Between the trimmed V and J ends, which lost 3 bases and 3 bases, there was a span of 7 bases. Germline V gives CDR1 KGHDR, CDR2 SFDVKD. The CDR3 is CATSDAGYYGYTF. In DNA form, the CDR3 reads TGTGCCACCAGTGATGCAGGGTACTATGGCTACACCTTC.

As DNA, the CDR3 is TGTGCCAGCAGCCAAGTCCACCGGGACAGCTATGGCTACACCTTC. Its protein is CASSQVHRDSYGYTF. The V gene is TRBV3-1 (or the pseudogene TRBV3-2), the J gene TRBJ1-2, with 7 bases lining up with TRBD1. CDR1 and CDR2 (germline): LGHDT, YNNKEL (reference sequence). V was pared by 1 base and J by 4 bases, with 6 bases of the junction left unmatched. This CDR3 contains 15 residues.

This chain connects TRBV28 to TRBJ2-1; D perhaps matches TRBD1 (6 bases). The CDR3 has 15 residues. Germline V gene lookup returns CDR1 MDHEN and CDR2 SYDVKM. V lost 7 bases and J 0 bases, leaving 13 bases between the germline ends. The CDR3 DNA reads as TGTGCCAGCACCCAAACAGGGAGCTCCTACAATGAGCAGTTCTTC. As protein: CASTQTGSSYNEQFF.